The TCR beta chain under discussion was sequenced for a study of T cells in Graves' hyperthyroidism and ophthalmopathy. At least ten counts were recorded for this clonotype. The antigen remains undetermined. Whole-study findings and limits: Separating ophthalmopathy from stable hyperthyroidism was achieved by a 13 V-J model. With a median lead of about six months before onset, the model predicted ophthalmopathy. Blood also carried most thyroid clonotypes expanded above 0.001.

Germline V gene data show CDR1 as SNHLY and CDR2 as FYNNEI. The CDR3 has 12 residues. J gave up 10 bases and V 5 bases, and 2 bases lay outside the gene matches. Ophthalmopathy cases met thresholds of Clinical Activity Score at least 3, NOSPECS grade at least 4 and duration under 3 months. TCR beta CDR3 region amplification was performed from RNA transcripts. The HTBI set primed first-round TCR CDR3 RT-PCR. TCRdb used MiXCR to reprocess the multiplex PCR reads, holding one entry per CDR3 protein. The table records under 600,000 distinct CDR3 sequences, about a sixth of them present only once. The TCR sequence derives from a woman in her 40s with Graves' ophthalmopathy. The chain combines TRBV2 with TRBJ1-6; 7 positions agree with TRBD1. Sequenced material: blood. The CDR3 region has the DNA TGTGCCAGCAGTAACAGGGGCTCACCCCTCCACTTT. It is translated as CASSNRGSPLHF.